Shown below are 27 T cell receptor beta chains from a single sample sequenced in a study of T cell responses to AZD1222 COVID-19 vaccine. Data came from immunoSEQ multiplex PCR; TCRdb stores just in-frame clones and leaves some out. The sample contains 180,000 or so clones, around 88% of which appear only once. This specimen was peripheral blood, taken on day 0 of AZD1222 vaccination. These receptors were collected from an adult in good health.

The chain links TRBV6-6 to TRBJ1-1, with a tentative D call TRBD1 (5 bases). Per the germline V gene, CDR1 is MNHNY and CDR2 is SVGAGI (reference sequence). Trimming left V 2 bases short and J 1 base short, with 11 bases between. The CDR3 is 15 residues long. The CDR3 DNA sequence: TGTGCCAGCAGTTACACCGGACACCCGAACACTGAAGCTTTCTTT. As protein: CASSYTGHPNTEAFF.

This chain uses TRBV4-1 with TRBJ1-3; no firm D call. Trimming removed 3 bases from V and 4 bases from J, with 19 bases in between. The CDR3 totals 17 residues. Germline loops: CDR1 MGHRA, CDR2 YSYEKL. CDR3 sequence reads: CASSQGLTLLTGNTIYF. Here the CDR3 DNA reads TGCGCCAGCAGCCAGGGTCTTACACTCCTCACGGGAAACACCATATATTTT.

The chain is built from TRBV6-2 or TRBV6-3 and TRBJ1-1; 8 bases agree with TRBD1. Germline V gene data show CDR1 as MNHEY and CDR2 as SVGEGT. V lost 6 bases, J lost 0 bases, and 6 bases stayed unmatched. The CDR3 contains 15 residues. CDR3 coding DNA: TGTGCCAGCAGCTGGGACAGGCCTATGAACACTGAAGCTTTCTTT. This encodes CASSWDRPMNTEAFF.

V usage is TRBV4-1 and J usage is TRBJ1-2, with D possibly being TRBD1 (5 bases). The germline gives CDR1 MGHRA, CDR2 YSYEKL. V dropped 0 bases and J dropped 4 bases, with 9 bases sitting between them. The CDR3 spans 14 residues. The CDR3, as DNA: TGCGCCAGCAGCCAAGAGGGCGGGGGCTATGGCTACACCTTC. Encoded protein: CASSQEGGGYGYTF.

This clone is medium-sized. CDR3 sequence: CASSQEGTSGYNEQFF. CDR3 DNA: TGTGCCAGCAGCCAAGAGGGGACTAGCGGCTACAATGAGCAGTTCTTC. The J gene is TRBJ2-1, the V gene TRBV4-2; the match to TRBD2 covers 11 bases. Germline V gene data show CDR1 as LGHNA and CDR2 as YNFKEQ. The CDR3 contains 16 residues. After removal of 0 bases from V and 3 bases from J, the junction contained 1 base not matched to a gene.

This clone was recorded a few times. The genes are TRBV4-3 and TRBJ2-3, with D uncertain. Germline assignment: CDR1 LGHNA and CDR2 YSLEER. Trimming left V 0 bases short and J 3 bases short, with 10 bases between. The CDR3 loop spans 15 amino acids. In DNA, the CDR3 is TGCGCCAGCAGCCAAGATAGCCTAAAGACAGATACGCAGTATTTT. This translates into CASSQDSLKTDTQYF.

This chain links TRBV5-1 with TRBJ2-5; TRBD1 matches 9 bases. J gave up 3 bases and V 0 bases, and 6 bases lay outside the gene matches. There are 16 residues in the CDR3. The germline V gene encodes CDR1 SGHRS and CDR2 YFSETQ. The CDR3 DNA follows: TGCGCCAGCAGCTTGGGTGATAGGGACAGGGAAGAGACCCAGTACTTC. This encodes CASSLGDRDREETQYF.

J is TRBJ2-7 and V is TRBV7-2; no definite D call. In germline, CDR1 is SGHTA, CDR2 FQGNSA. This CDR3 region has 14 residues. V was pared by 1 base and J by 3 bases, with 10 bases between. The chain's CDR3 is CASSLDPTNYEQYF. The CDR3 region has the DNA TGTGCCAGCAGCTTAGACCCAACAAACTACGAGCAGTACTTC.

V is TRBV7-3 and J is TRBJ1-5; D perhaps matches TRBD1 (6 bases). This CDR3 region has 15 residues. Germline V gene data show CDR1 as SGHTA and CDR2 as FQGTGA. Trimming cost V 7 bases and J 0 bases, with 13 bases left between them. The CDR3 sequence: CASTGAGISNQPQHF. The CDR3 coding sequence is TGTGCCAGCACAGGGGCAGGTATTAGCAATCAGCCCCAGCATTTT.

This chain links TRBV4-2 with TRBJ1-2; 8 bases align to TRBD1. CDR1 is LGHNA, CDR2 YNFKEQ, per germline. The CDR3 is 14 residues long. The trim removed 3 bases at V and 4 bases at J, leaving 4 bases unmatched. The CDR3 sequence is CASSQEDRVYGYTF. The CDR3 region has the DNA TGTGCCAGCAGCCAGGAGGACAGGGTCTATGGCTACACCTTC.

This chain connects TRBV27 to TRBJ2-4; the match to TRBD2 covers 7 bases. Germline trimming cut 3 bases from V and 1 base from J; bases unmatched to any gene: 0. CDR1 is MNHEY, CDR2 SMNVEV, per germline (reference sequence). The CDR3 length is 14 residues. CDR3 bases: TGTGCCAGCAGTTTCGGGGGGGCCAAAAACATTCAGTACTTC. Its translation: CASSFGGAKNIQYF.

The chain combines TRBV6-5 with TRBJ2-7, with 9 bases identical to TRBD1. Germline V gene lookup returns CDR1 MNHEY and CDR2 SVGAGI. The CDR3 covers 15 residues. V lost 2 bases and J lost 3; bases outside the gene matches: 5. CDR3 region: CASSYRGQGHYEQYF. For the CDR3, the DNA is TGTGCCAGCAGTTACAGGGGACAGGGACACTACGAGCAGTACTTC.

The CDR3, as DNA: TGTGCCAGCAGTTCTTTTTACAGGGTTAGCACCGGGGAGCTGTTTTTT. Translation: CASSSFYRVSTGELFF. The chain is built from TRBV5-6 and TRBJ2-2; weak D call: TRBD1 (6 bases). This CDR3 region has 16 residues. Deletions cut 5 bases from V and 4 bases from J, with 18 bases between. CDR1 is SGHDT, CDR2 YYEEEE, per germline.

This chain's CDR3 is CASSLTGDINYGYTF. The CDR3 coding sequence is TGCGCCAGCAGTTTGACAGGGGATATTAACTATGGCTACACCTTC. The rearrangement uses TRBV5-1 and TRBJ1-2; 8 nucleotides match TRBD1. Germline values: CDR1 SGHRS, CDR2 YFSETQ. The CDR3 consists of 15 residues. V lost 5 bases to trimming and J lost 1 base; unmatched junction nucleotides: 7.

CDR3 sequence: CASSPPRKGQDSPLHF. The CDR3 region has the DNA TGTGCCAGCAGCCCCCCCCGTAAGGGTCAGGATTCACCCCTCCACTTT. The J gene is TRBJ1-6, the V gene TRBV7-2, with no clear D. The V gene's germline CDR1 is SGHTA and CDR2 FQGNSA. Trimming pared 5 bases from V and 8 bases from J, leaving 19 bases between. This CDR3 spans 16 amino acids.

The V and J genes are TRBV7-2 and TRBJ2-1, with 11 bases fitting TRBD1. The germline gives CDR1 SGHTA, CDR2 FQGNSA. V gave up 5 bases and J gave up 8 bases; unmatched junction bases: 5. This CDR3 region has 14 residues. The CDR3 bases are TGTGCCAGCAGCGCGGGGACAGGGGGGCATGAGCAGTTCTTC. Translated, it gives CASSAGTGGHEQFF.

The chain recombines TRBV3-1 (or the pseudogene TRBV3-2) with TRBJ1-2; D unresolved. V lost 3 bases and J 4 bases, leaving 18 bases between the germline ends. Per germline, CDR1 LGHDT and CDR2 YNNKEL (reference sequence). This CDR3 is built from 16 residues. CDR3 DNA: TGTGCCAGCAGCCATCCCCCGGATAGGGATACCTATGGCTACACCTTC. Its protein product is CASSHPPDRDTYGYTF.

This clone was recorded once. This rearrangement joins TRBV5-6 to TRBJ1-2; unclear D gene. From germline, CDR1 is SGHDT and CDR2 YYEEEE. This CDR3 is 13 amino acids long. The germline V and J ends were trimmed by 4 bases and 8 bases, with 15 bases remaining between them. The CDR3 is CASSPIGEVGYTF. In nucleotides, the CDR3 is TGTGCCAGCAGCCCCATTGGGGAGGTAGGCTACACCTTC.

This clone was picked up one time. This chain uses TRBV29-1 with TRBJ1-4; tentative D call: TRBD1 (6 bases). Germline assignment: CDR1 SQVTM and CDR2 ANQGSEA. The CDR3 has 13 residues. V lost 4 bases to trimming and J lost 13 bases, with 19 bases between them. As DNA, the CDR3 is TGCAGCGTTGCCCAGACAGGCCCGGGGGGACTGTTTTTT. This sequence encodes CSVAQTGPGGLFF.

Only a few counts were recorded for this clone. The V call is TRBV15, the J call TRBJ1-1, with D perhaps matching TRBD1 (6 bases). Germline V gene lookup returns CDR1 LNHNV and CDR2 YYDKDF (reference sequence). Deletions cut 5 bases from V and 0 bases from J, with 10 bases between. The CDR3 length is 14 residues. The CDR3 reads CATSLDSMNTEAFF. In DNA, the CDR3 is TGTGCCACCAGCCTGGACAGTATGAACACTGAAGCTTTCTTT.

The rearrangement uses TRBV7-9 and TRBJ1-2; D ambiguous. The CDR3 extends over 11 amino acids. Per the germline V gene, CDR1 is SEHNR and CDR2 is FQNEAQ (reference sequence). V was cut by 2 bases and J by 5 bases, with 3 bases left in between. CDR3 nucleotides: TGTGCCAGCAGCTTATATTATGGCTACACCTTC. Encoded protein: CASSLYYGYTF.

This clone came up once. The chain links TRBV20-1 to TRBJ2-1; 8 positions match TRBD2. Germline V lookup: CDR1 DFQATT, CDR2 SNEGSKA (reference sequence). After removal of 5 bases from V and 15 bases from J, the junction contained 9 bases not matched to a gene. The CDR3 sequence is 11 residues long. The CDR3: CSAGGLAALFF. CDR3 nucleotides: TGCAGTGCTGGAGGACTAGCCGCGCTGTTCTTC.

The chain links TRBV6-2 or TRBV6-3 to TRBJ2-5; no clear D. The CDR3 contains 13 residues. Germline loops: CDR1 MNHEY, CDR2 SVGEGT. Trimming took off 6 bases at V and 2 bases at J, with 10 bases between the two ends. CDR3 region: CASSPLMQETQYF. Here the CDR3 DNA reads TGTGCCAGCAGCCCCCTCATGCAAGAGACCCAGTACTTC.

This rearrangement joins TRBV30 to TRBJ1-4, with D maybe TRBD1 (5 bases). The CDR3 loop spans 14 amino acids. Germline V gene data show CDR1 as GTSNPN and CDR2 as SVGIG (reference sequence). Trimming took 5 bases from V and 2 from J, leaving 12 bases between them. This CDR3 is CAWGGRDTNEKLFF. As DNA, the CDR3 is TGTGCCTGGGGTGGCCGGGACACTAATGAAAAACTGTTTTTT.

V usage is TRBV20-1 and J usage is TRBJ2-3; 10 bases are a match to TRBD2. Germline-derived CDR1 and CDR2 are DFQATT and SNEGSKA (reference sequence). V lost 3 bases to trimming and J lost 2 bases; unmatched junction nucleotides: 5. The CDR3 is 15 residues long. The CDR3 coding sequence is TGCAGTGCTAGTCCTAGCGGGGGATACACAGATACGCAGTATTTT. Protein sequence: CSASPSGGYTDTQYF.

The V call is TRBV19, the J call TRBJ1-2, with a weak D call TRBD1 (5 bases). The V gene's germline CDR1 is LNHDA and CDR2 SQIVND (reference sequence). The CDR3 extends over 15 amino acids. V gave up 3 bases and J gave up 2 bases, with 13 bases separating them. In nucleotides, the CDR3 is TGTGCCAGTAGTATCCTCGGGGCCCCAAACTATGGCTACACCTTC. Protein sequence: CASSILGAPNYGYTF. Full variable domain (rest looked up from reference TRBV19 and TRBJ1-2): DGGITQSPKYLFRKEGQNVTLSCEQNLNHDAMYWYRQDPGQGLRLIYYSQIVNDFQKGDIAEGYSVSREKKESFPLTVTSAQKNPTAFYLCASSILGAPNYGYTFGSGTRLTVV.

The V call is TRBV7-2, the J call TRBJ1-1; a possible D gene is TRBD1 (5 bases). The germline V and J ends were trimmed by 8 bases and 5 bases, with 21 bases remaining between them. Germline values: CDR1 SGHTA, CDR2 FQGNSA. The CDR3 length is 15 residues. The CDR3 nucleotides are TGTGCCAGCTCCCTAGGTCCAGGGAGGGGTACTGAAGCTTTCTTT. It translates to CASSLGPGRGTEAFF.